One sample yielded the 25 T cell receptor beta chains listed below, sequenced in a study of blood T cell repertoires in COVID-19. Clones were sequenced by immunoSEQ multiplex PCR, and TCRdb holds only the in-frame ones, with some missing. This table holds roughly 60,000 clones, around 81% found once. The sequenced sample consisted of peripheral blood. Receptors were obtained from a woman older than 75 with acute or convalescent COVID-19.

The rearrangement links TRBV7-9 to TRBJ2-7; 8 nucleotides align to TRBD1. There are 17 residues in the CDR3. The germline V gene has CDR1 SEHNR and CDR2 FQNEAQ (reference sequence). The V and J ends lost 5 bases and 3 bases, in that order; junction bases with no gene match: 15. The CDR3 nucleotides read TGTGCCAGCAGCCCCCGACCACAGGGGGTAATAGGCTACGAGCAGTACTTC. Encoded protein: CASSPRPQGVIGYEQYF.

The chain recombines TRBV3-1 (or the pseudogene TRBV3-2) with TRBJ1-4, with unresolved D. Looked up from germline, CDR1 is LGHDT and CDR2 is YNNKEL (reference sequence). V was shortened by 0 bases and J by 8 bases, with 16 bases between the two germline ends. The CDR3 loop spans 16 amino acids. The CDR3 nucleotides read TGTGCCAGCAGCCAAGATAACGCGGCATCTAGGGAAAAACTGTTTTTT. Protein: CASSQDNAASREKLFF.

The chain uses TRBV11-3 and TRBJ2-7; D is undetermined. Trimming removed 4 bases at V and 6 bases at J, with 13 bases between. Germline V CDR1 and CDR2: SGHNT, YENEEA. The CDR3 runs to 13 residues. The CDR3 loop reads CASSSNAVGEQYF. The CDR3, as DNA: TGTGCCAGCAGCTCCAACGCGGTGGGCGAGCAGTACTTC. The entire variable domain, with the rest obtained from reference TRBV11-3 and TRBJ2-7, is as follows: EAGVVQSPRYKIIEKKQPVAFWCNPISGHNTLYWYLQNLGQGPELLIRYENEEAVDDSQLPKDRFSAERLKGVDSTLKIQPAELGDSAVYLCASSSNAVGEQYFGPGTRLTVT.

The chain couples TRBV7-3 to TRBJ2-2, with a weak D call TRBD1 (6 bases). CDR1 is SGHTA and CDR2 is FQGTGA in the germline V gene. The V gene lost 2 bases and the J gene lost 6 bases, with 10 bases spanning the gap. The CDR3 is 14 amino acids. The CDR3 protein is CASSLSRGSGELFF. In DNA, the CDR3 is TGTGCCAGCAGCTTATCCAGGGGTTCCGGGGAGCTGTTTTTT.

V gene TRBV6-5 combines with J gene TRBJ2-3; D may be TRBD2 (6 bases). Germline assignment: CDR1 MNHEY and CDR2 SVGAGI. This CDR3 region has 15 residues. V dropped 4 bases and J dropped 4 bases, with 15 bases sitting between them. The CDR3 coding sequence is TGTGCCAGCAGTTTGGCCCCGGGGGACGCAGATACGCAGTATTTT. It codes for CASSLAPGDADTQYF.

This clone occurred a few times. CDR3 amino acids: CASSDKLTYEQYF. The CDR3 DNA reads TGTGCCAGCAGCGACAAATTAACCTACGAGCAGTACTTC. This chain joins TRBV11-2 and TRBJ2-7; no reliable D call. The CDR3 is made up of 13 amino acids. V was trimmed by 5 bases and J by 2 bases, leaving 10 bases between them. The germline V gene has CDR1 SGHAT and CDR2 FQNNGV.

The J gene is TRBJ2-5, the V gene TRBV5-4; 7 bases line up with TRBD1. With 3 bases clipped from V and 5 bases from J, the junction kept 7 bases outside the gene matches. Germline V gives CDR1 SGHNT, CDR2 YYREEE (reference sequence). The CDR3 has 14 residues. The CDR3 coding sequence is TGTGCCAGCAGCTCGGGGACAGCTCAGGAGACCCAGTACTTC. Its protein product is CASSSGTAQETQYF. Complete variable domain (other parts from reference TRBV5-4 and TRBJ2-5): ETGVTQSPTHLIKTRGQQVTLRCSSQSGHNTVSWYQQALGQGPQFIFQYYREEENGRGNFPPRFSGLQFPNYSSELNVNALELDDSALYLCASSSGTAQETQYFGPGTRLLVL.

This clone appeared a few times. V usage is TRBV5-1 and J usage is TRBJ2-3; D remains ambiguous. The CDR3 length is 14 residues. Trimming removed 0 bases at V and 2 bases at J, with 7 bases between. Germline loops: CDR1 SGHRS, CDR2 YFSETQ. CDR3 amino acids: CASSLGYYTDTQYF. The CDR3 nucleotides read TGCGCCAGCAGCTTGGGTTATTACACAGATACGCAGTATTTT.

This chain links TRBV5-4 with TRBJ2-5; 12 bases align to TRBD2. This CDR3 has 15 residues. CDR1 and CDR2 (germline): SGHNT, YYREEE (reference sequence). The junction had 3 bases not matched to a gene; V was cut back by 2 bases and J by 4 bases. CDR3 protein: CASSLRGLAGETQYF. For the CDR3, the DNA is TGTGCCAGCAGCTTAAGGGGACTAGCGGGAGAGACCCAGTACTTC.

This rearrangement joins TRBV4-3 to TRBJ2-3; 7 positions match TRBD2. In germline, CDR1 is LGHNA, CDR2 YSLEER. J lost 1 base, V lost 0 bases, and 1 base had no gene match. The CDR3 runs 15 residues. Here the CDR3 DNA reads TGCGCCAGCAGCCAAGATACTAGCGGCACAGATACGCAGTATTTT. It codes for CASSQDTSGTDTQYF.

The chain recombines TRBV19 with TRBJ2-7, with D perhaps TRBD2 (6 bases). V lost 7 bases and J lost 5, with 24 bases in between. The CDR3 length is 16 residues. Germline V gene lookup returns CDR1 LNHDA and CDR2 SQIVND (reference sequence). The CDR3 sequence is CASTTEGTGGLNEQYF. The CDR3 coding sequence is TGTGCCAGTACCACGGAGGGAACAGGTGGTCTGAACGAGCAGTACTTC.

The chain links TRBV9 to TRBJ1-5; a possible D gene is TRBD1 (5 bases). This CDR3 is built from 13 residues. Deletions cut 3 bases from V and 7 bases from J, with 11 bases between. Germline loops: CDR1 SGDLS, CDR2 YYNGEE. The CDR3 spells CASSGGLGQPQHF. As DNA, the CDR3 is TGTGCCAGCAGCGGGGGCCTGGGGCAGCCCCAGCATTTT.

The chain employs TRBV3-1 (or the pseudogene TRBV3-2) and TRBJ2-5; D gene ambiguous. The V end lost 0 bases, the J end lost 1 base, and 6 bases lay between the germline ends. The germline V gene encodes CDR1 LGHDT and CDR2 YNNKEL (reference sequence). The CDR3 consists of 14 residues. The CDR3 here is CASSQDFGQETQYF. The CDR3 nucleotides read TGTGCCAGCAGCCAAGATTTCGGCCAAGAGACCCAGTACTTC.

The V call is TRBV9, the J call TRBJ1-2; a weak D match, TRBD1 (6 bases). The V gene lost 4 bases and the J gene lost 4 bases, with 17 bases spanning the gap. The germline V gene has CDR1 SGDLS and CDR2 YYNGEE. The CDR3 extends over 15 amino acids. The CDR3 DNA reads as TGTGCCAGCAGCTCGACCTCCCAGGGGTTCTATGGCTACACCTTC. Translating gives CASSSTSQGFYGYTF.

CDR3 loop: CASSATTGSRQPQHF. DNA of the CDR3: TGTGCCAGCTCAGCCACAACAGGTTCTAGGCAGCCCCAGCATTTT. This rearrangement joins TRBV18 to TRBJ1-5, with D maybe TRBD1 (5 bases). This CDR3 is 15 amino acids long. The V gene's germline CDR1 is KGHSH and CDR2 LQKENI. Trimming removed 5 bases from V and 7 bases from J, with 18 bases in between.

This clone was counted a few times. V is TRBV5-6 and J is TRBJ1-5, with D perhaps matching TRBD1 (6 bases). From germline, CDR1 is SGHDT and CDR2 YYEEEE. The CDR3 has 14 residues. V was trimmed by 3 bases and J by 7 bases, leaving 14 bases between them. The CDR3 here is CASSWGGAQQPQHF. DNA for the CDR3: TGTGCCAGCAGCTGGGGGGGGGCTCAACAGCCCCAGCATTTT.

This clone was seen a handful of times. The V and J genes are TRBV18 and TRBJ1-5, with D perhaps TRBD1 (5 bases). Trimming stripped 3 bases from V and 6 bases from J, with 15 bases between. CDR3 size: 15 residues. Germline V lookup: CDR1 KGHSH, CDR2 LQKENI. The CDR3 loop is CASSPLGDGGQPQHF. CDR3 nucleotides: TGTGCCAGCTCACCCCTAGGGGATGGCGGTCAGCCCCAGCATTTT.

This sequence joins TRBV27 and TRBJ2-7; TRBD1 agrees at 7 bases. Germline V lookup: CDR1 MNHEY, CDR2 SMNVEV (reference sequence). The CDR3 contains 15 residues. The V gene end was trimmed by 6 bases and the J gene end by 4 bases; junction bases not matched to a gene: 12. CDR3 loop: CASSPRGTDLYEQYF. CDR3 coding DNA: TGTGCCAGCAGCCCGAGAGGGACAGATCTATACGAGCAGTACTTC.

This clone showed up just once. The chain is built from TRBV5-6 and TRBJ2-7, with D possibly being TRBD1 (5 bases). The CDR3 is 14 residues long. V lost 1 base and J 3 bases, leaving 11 bases between the germline ends. CDR1 is SGHDT and CDR2 is YYEEEE in the germline V gene. This CDR3 reads CASSLKGPFYEQYF. CDR3 nucleotide sequence: TGTGCCAGCAGCTTGAAGGGGCCATTCTACGAGCAGTACTTC.

The chain is built from TRBV6-1 and TRBJ1-1, with 12 nucleotides matching TRBD1. Per germline, CDR1 MNHNS and CDR2 SASEGT. The CDR3 has 15 residues. V was clipped by 0 bases and J by 8 bases; unmatched bases: 4. The CDR3 DNA is TGTGCCAGCAGTGAAGCCCCGGGACAGGGGGCCGAAGCTTTCTTT. This translates into CASSEAPGQGAEAFF.

This clone was observed a handful of times. The rearrangement joins TRBV6-2 or TRBV6-3 to TRBJ1-4; TRBD1 agrees at 10 bases. This CDR3 spans 17 amino acids. The germline CDR1 and CDR2 sequences are MNHEY and SVGEGT. With V trimmed by 2 bases and J by 2 bases, 5 bases remained unmatched. CDR3 DNA: TGTGCCAGCAGTTACGGAGGGACAGGGGCGACTAATGAAAAACTGTTTTTT. It yields the protein CASSYGGTGATNEKLFF.

As DNA, the CDR3 is TGCGCCAGCAGCTTGCAGGTCCTGCGGACTAGCGGGAGGGACGAGCAGTACTTC. Translated, it gives CASSLQVLRTSGRDEQYF. The rearrangement joins TRBV5-1 to TRBJ2-7; 15 nucleotides align to TRBD2. V trimming: 1 base; J trimming: 5 bases; junction bases outside the gene matches: 10. Germline CDR1 and CDR2: SGHRS and YFSETQ. This CDR3 comprises 18 residues.

This chain links TRBV12-3 or TRBV12-4 with TRBJ2-1; the D gene is possibly TRBD1 (5 bases). The CDR3 is made up of 12 amino acids. V lost 3 bases and J lost 15, with 15 bases in between. For the CDR3, the DNA is TGTGCCAGCAGTTTTGGTGATTGGACACGGTTCTTC. Its translation: CASSFGDWTRFF.

The rearrangement links TRBV2 to TRBJ1-5; tentative D call: TRBD1 (6 bases). The CDR3 runs 15 residues. Germline values: CDR1 SNHLY, CDR2 FYNNEI. Trimming removed 6 bases from V and 0 bases from J, with 12 bases in between. The CDR3 is CASSGDRFSNQPQHF. CDR3 in DNA: TGTGCCAGCAGCGGAGACAGGTTTAGCAATCAGCCCCAGCATTTT.

The chain uses TRBV4-1 and TRBJ2-7, with 9 bases lining up with TRBD1. The CDR3 is made up of 16 amino acids. Germline V gene data show CDR1 as MGHRA and CDR2 as YSYEKL. J lost 7 bases, V lost 3 bases, and 13 bases had no gene match. CDR3 nucleotides: TGCGCCAGCAGCCAGGATCCGGGACAGGGTGCGTGGGAGCAGTACTTC. Its translation is CASSQDPGQGAWEQYF.